The entry below gives a single T cell receptor beta chain sequence along with its context. Produced via immunoSEQ multiplex PCR; TCRdb's table is partial and in-frame only. Here the sample spans fewer than 250,000 clones, roughly 81% being singletons. J gave up 8 bases and V 6 bases, and 9 bases lay outside the gene matches. CDR3 length equals 15 residues. Germline CDR1 and CDR2: MDHEN and SYDVKM. This sample was included in a study of blood T cell repertoires in COVID-19. Sequenced material: peripheral blood. This sequence was found in a man aged 50 to 60 with acute or convalescent COVID-19. This chain connects TRBV28 to TRBJ1-4; 10 bases agree with TRBD1. The CDR3 coding sequence is TGTGCCAGCAGGACAGGACAGGGGGGAGGGGAAAAACTGTTTTTT. It codes for CASRTGQGGGEKLFF.